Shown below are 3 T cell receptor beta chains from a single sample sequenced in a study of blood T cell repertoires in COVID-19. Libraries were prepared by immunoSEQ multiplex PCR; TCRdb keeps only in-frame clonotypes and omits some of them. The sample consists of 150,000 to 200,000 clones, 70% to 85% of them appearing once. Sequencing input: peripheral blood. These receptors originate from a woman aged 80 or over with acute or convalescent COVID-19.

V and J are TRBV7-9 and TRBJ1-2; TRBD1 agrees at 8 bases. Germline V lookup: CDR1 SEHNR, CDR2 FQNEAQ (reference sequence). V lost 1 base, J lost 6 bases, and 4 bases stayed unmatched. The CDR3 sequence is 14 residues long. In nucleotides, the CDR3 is TGTGCCAGCAGCTTAGGACAGGGGAGGGATGGCTACACCTTC. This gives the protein CASSLGQGRDGYTF.

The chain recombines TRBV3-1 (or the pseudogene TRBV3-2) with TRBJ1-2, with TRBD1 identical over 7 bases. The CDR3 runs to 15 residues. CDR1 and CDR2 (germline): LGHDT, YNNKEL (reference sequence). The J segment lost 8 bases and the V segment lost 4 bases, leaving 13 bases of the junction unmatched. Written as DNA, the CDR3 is TGTGCCAGCAGCCTATTAGATTCCGACAGGGAGGGCTACACCTTC. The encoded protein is CASSLLDSDREGYTF.

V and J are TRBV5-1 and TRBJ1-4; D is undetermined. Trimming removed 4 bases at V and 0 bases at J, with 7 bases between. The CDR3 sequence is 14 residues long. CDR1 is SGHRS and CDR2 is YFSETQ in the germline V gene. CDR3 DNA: TGCGCCAGCAGCCTAGAAGCAACTAATGAAAAACTGTTTTTT. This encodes CASSLEATNEKLFF. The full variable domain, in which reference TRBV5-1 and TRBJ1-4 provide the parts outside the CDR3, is KAGVTQTPRYLIKTRGQQVTLSCSPISGHRSVSWYQQTPGQGLQFLFEYFSETQRNKGNFPGRFSGRQFSNSRSEMNVSTLELGDSALYLCASSLEATNEKLFFGSGTQLSVL.